The present TCR beta chain was sequenced within a study of cytomegalovirus exposure and HLA in healthy donors. The PCR ran on 60 Vbeta and 13 Jbeta primers. The method was immunoSEQ multiplex PCR; TCRdb's version includes in-frame clones alone and lacks a portion of them. The repertoire holds about 190,000 clones, with about 13% as singletons. With regard to this clone: What it binds is unknown.

The CDR3 contains 14 residues. Trimming removed 2 bases from V and 8 bases from J; junction bases left unmatched: 5. Per the germline V gene, CDR1 is SGHTA and CDR2 is FQGNSA. General study results and limits: One variant, a missense change in DCLRE1C, was linked in a later analysis to TCR beta V- and J-gene trimming. The classifier reportedly diagnosed cytomegalovirus status with high specificity and sensitivity.

This sequence joins TRBV7-2 and TRBJ1-4; TRBD1 agrees at 7 bases. Sequencing was carried out using PBMCs. The receptor was isolated from a man aged 50-59 years in good health and CMV-seropositive. For the CDR3, the DNA is TGTGCCAGCAGCTTAAGTAGGGGGCTAGAAAAACTGTTTTTT. Residues: CASSLSRGLEKLFF.